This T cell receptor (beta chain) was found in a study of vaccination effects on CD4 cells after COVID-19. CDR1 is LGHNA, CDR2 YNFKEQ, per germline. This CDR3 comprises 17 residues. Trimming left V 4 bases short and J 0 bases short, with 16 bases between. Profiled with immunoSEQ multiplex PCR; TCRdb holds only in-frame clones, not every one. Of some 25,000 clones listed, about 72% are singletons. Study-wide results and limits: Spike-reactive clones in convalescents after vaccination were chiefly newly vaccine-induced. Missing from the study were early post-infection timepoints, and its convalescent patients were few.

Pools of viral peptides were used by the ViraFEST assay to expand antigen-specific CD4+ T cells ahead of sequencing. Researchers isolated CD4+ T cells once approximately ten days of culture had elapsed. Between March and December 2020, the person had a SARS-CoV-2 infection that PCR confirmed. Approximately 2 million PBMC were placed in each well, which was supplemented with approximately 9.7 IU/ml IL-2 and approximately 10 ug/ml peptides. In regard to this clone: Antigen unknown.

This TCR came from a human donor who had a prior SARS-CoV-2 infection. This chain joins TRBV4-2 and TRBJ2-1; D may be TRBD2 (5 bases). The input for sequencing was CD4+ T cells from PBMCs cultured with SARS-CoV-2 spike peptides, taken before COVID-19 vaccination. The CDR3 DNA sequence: TGTGCCAGCAGCCGTATGATAGCGCCTAGCTCCTACAATGAGCAGTTCTTC. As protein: CASSRMIAPSSYNEQFF.